A selection of T cell receptor beta chains follows, all from one sample in a study of lymphopenia after photon versus proton radiotherapy. Assay: immunoSEQ multiplex PCR; the TCRdb copy retains only in-frame clones and omits some. The sample records 150,000 to 200,000 clones, about 88% being singletons. This material consisted of peripheral blood, taken from a patient treated with photon-based radiotherapy. The receptor set was obtained from a man in his fifties or sixties with gastric cancer. Both conserved end residues are part of each CDR3. The D gene is left open where the match is weak. The listing skips clone size in some rows; elsewhere it reads once, few, many or a size class.

CDR3 protein,CDR3 DNA,V gene,clone size,D gene,J gene,CDR3 length
CASSRTGTNEKLFF,TGTGCCAGCAGCCGGACAGGCACTAATGAAAAACTGTTTTTT,TRBV7-9,.,TRBD1,TRBJ1-4,14
CASSQAEGRGGETQYF,TGTGCCAGCAGCCAGGCAGAGGGTAGGGGGGGCGAGACCCAGTACTTC,TRBV4-2,.,.,TRBJ2-5,16
CASSQERFRTGVTGELFF,TGTGCCAGCAGCCAAGAAAGATTCCGGACAGGAGTCACCGGGGAGCTGTTTTTT,TRBV4-2,.,TRBD1,TRBJ2-2,18
CASSLARLAGRGQETQYF,TGTGCCAGCAGCTTAGCGAGGTTGGCGGGACGGGGCCAAGAGACCCAGTACTTC,TRBV7-2,once,.,TRBJ2-5,18
CASSRDGYEQYF,TGTGCCAGCAGCCGAGACGGCTACGAGCAGTACTTC,TRBV6-5,.,.,TRBJ2-7,12
CASSHGTGGGEKLFF,TGTGCCAGCAGCCATGGGACAGGGGGAGGCGAAAAACTGTTTTTT,TRBV6-1,.,TRBD1,TRBJ1-4,15
CASSPGLLRTEAFF,TGTGCCAGCAGCCCGGGACTCCTGAGGACTGAAGCTTTCTTT,TRBV7-9,.,.,TRBJ1-1,14
CSVDRGLPETQYF,TGCAGCGTTGACAGGGGGTTGCCGGAGACCCAGTACTTC,TRBV29-1,.,TRBD1,TRBJ2-5,13
CASSALRRIYEQYF,TGTGCCAGCAGCGCCCTGAGGAGGATCTACGAGCAGTACTTC,TRBV11-2,.,.,TRBJ2-7,14
CASSYMGPDTEAFF,TGTGCCAGCAGTTACATGGGGCCGGACACTGAAGCTTTCTTT,TRBV6-6,.,.,TRBJ1-1,14
CASSSSWTSQETQYF,TGTGCCAGCAGTTCCTCTTGGACGTCTCAAGAGACCCAGTACTTC,TRBV27,.,.,TRBJ2-5,15
CASSVLAMAGELFF,TGTGCCAGCAGTGTTCTAGCGATGGCCGGGGAGCTGTTTTTT,TRBV2,.,.,TRBJ2-2,14
CASSLSGGSNEQFF,TGCGCCAGCAGCTTGTCGGGAGGCTCCAATGAGCAGTTCTTC,TRBV5-1,.,TRBD2,TRBJ2-1,14
CASSEARTARYEQYF,TGTGCCAGCAGTGAAGCCCGGACAGCGAGATACGAGCAGTACTTC,TRBV6-1,.,.,TRBJ2-7,15
CASSEWDFTNYGYTF,TGTGCCAGCAGTGAATGGGACTTTACTAACTATGGCTACACCTTC,TRBV6-1,.,.,TRBJ1-2,15
CASSVRTSPTGELFF,TGTGCCAGCAGCGTAAGGACTAGCCCTACCGGGGAGCTGTTTTTT,TRBV9,few,TRBD2,TRBJ2-2,15
CASSGPAGELFF,TGTGCCAGCAGTGGACCCGCCGGGGAGCTGTTTTTT,TRBV2,.,.,TRBJ2-2,12
CASSEVRDRGYTF,TGTGCCAGCAGTGAAGTGCGGGATCGGGGCTACACCTTC,TRBV6-1,.,.,TRBJ1-2,13
CASRPADRDHEQYF,TGTGCCAGCCGACCCGCGGACAGGGACCACGAGCAGTACTTC,TRBV6-1,.,TRBD1,TRBJ2-7,14
CASSLDKTEAFF,TGCGCCAGCAGCCTAGACAAGACTGAAGCTTTCTTT,TRBV5-1,.,.,TRBJ1-1,12
CASSDRGTSTYEQYF,TGTGCCAGCAGTGATAGGGGGACATCCACCTACGAGCAGTACTTC,TRBV6-1,.,.,TRBJ2-7,15
CASSLPKRSRGRRGYEQYF,TGTGCCAGCAGTTTGCCCAAGAGATCGAGGGGCAGGCGTGGGTACGAGCAGTACTTC,TRBV28,.,.,TRBJ2-7,19
CASSSGPSAFF,TGTGCCAGCAGTTCCGGACCGTCGGCTTTCTTT,TRBV28,few,.,TRBJ1-1,11
CAWKAPTSGWNNEQFF,TGTGCCTGGAAAGCCCCGACTAGCGGGTGGAACAATGAGCAGTTCTTC,TRBV30,.,TRBD2,TRBJ2-1,16
CASSLAGGSGNTIYF,TGTGCCAGCAGCTTGGCCGGGGGCTCTGGAAACACCATATATTTT,TRBV5-4,.,.,TRBJ1-3,15
CASSPAHRGYSLRAEAFF,TGTGCCAGCAGCCCAGCTCACAGGGGGTATAGCTTAAGGGCTGAAGCTTTCTTT,TRBV7-8,.,TRBD1,TRBJ1-1,18
CASSAGTTSNEQFF,TGTGCCAGCAGTGCCGGGACTACCAGCAATGAGCAGTTCTTC,TRBV28,.,TRBD2,TRBJ2-1,14
CSVEKWEVRGEQFF,TGCAGCGTTGAAAAGTGGGAGGTTCGCGGTGAGCAGTTCTTC,TRBV29-1,.,.,TRBJ2-1,14
CASSTGTGGLETQYF,TGTGCCAGCAGCACCGGGACAGGGGGCCTGGAGACCCAGTACTTC,TRBV7-9,.,TRBD1,TRBJ2-5,15
CASSLDGRGHYEQYF,TGCGCCAGCAGCTTGGACGGGAGGGGGCACTACGAGCAGTACTTC,TRBV5-1,.,.,TRBJ2-7,15
CASSPGTDSGNTIYF,TGTGCCAGCAGCCCCGGGACTGACTCTGGAAACACCATATATTTT,TRBV7-9,.,.,TRBJ1-3,15
CASSSPGTSYHEQYF,TGTGCCAGCAGTTCTCCCGGGACTAGCTACCACGAGCAGTACTTC,TRBV28,few,TRBD2,TRBJ2-7,15
CSASQGRNTEAFF,TGCAGCGCTTCCCAGGGTAGGAATACTGAAGCTTTCTTT,TRBV29-1,.,.,TRBJ1-1,13
CASSPGTSGSTQYF,TGTGCCAGCAGCCCAGGGACTAGCGGGTCTACGCAGTATTTT,TRBV7-7,few,TRBD2,TRBJ2-3,14
CASRSRDRSTDTQYF,TGTGCCAGTAGGAGCCGGGACAGAAGCACAGATACGCAGTATTTT,TRBV19,.,TRBD1,TRBJ2-3,15
CAWSVQGSGELFF,TGTGCCTGGAGTGTTCAGGGATCCGGGGAGCTGTTTTTT,TRBV30,.,.,TRBJ2-2,13
CASSIDRGQPQHF,TGTGCCAGTAGTATAGATCGAGGTCAGCCCCAGCATTTT,TRBV19,.,.,TRBJ1-5,13
CASSPTRTGGEKLFF,TGTGCCAGCAGCCCTACCCGGACAGGCGGAGAAAAACTGTTTTTT,TRBV28,.,TRBD1,TRBJ1-4,15
CASSGPGIGTEAFF,TGCGCCAGCAGCGGTCCAGGGATAGGTACTGAAGCTTTCTTT,TRBV5-1,.,.,TRBJ1-1,14
CASSLQPSLANEQFF,TGTGCCAGCAGCCTGCAGCCCAGCTTAGCGAATGAGCAGTTCTTC,TRBV6-5,.,.,TRBJ2-1,15
CASRRGQPNEKLFF,TGTGCCAGCAGACGGGGACAGCCGAATGAAAAACTGTTTTTT,TRBV27,.,TRBD1,TRBJ1-4,14
CASSLPTGGRGNTIYF,TGTGCCAGCAGTCTCCCCACAGGGGGCCGCGGAAACACCATATATTTT,TRBV11-2,many,TRBD1,TRBJ1-3,16
CASSMGWMDGYTF,TGTGCCAGTAGTATGGGATGGATGGATGGCTACACCTTC,TRBV19,.,.,TRBJ1-2,13
CASRAPREAYNEQFF,TGTGCCAGCAGGGCCCCGAGGGAGGCCTACAATGAGCAGTTCTTC,TRBV5-8,.,.,TRBJ2-1,15
CASSPSGPPPRKELFF,TGTGCCAGCTCACCTTCGGGTCCTCCTCCCAGGAAGGAGCTGTTTTTT,TRBV18,.,.,TRBJ2-2,16
CASSARQRKYF,TGTGCCAGCAGTGCTCGGCAGAGAAAGTACTTC,TRBV2,once,.,TRBJ2-7,11
CASSLGEGYNEQFF,TGCGCCAGCAGCTTGGGAGAGGGGTACAATGAGCAGTTCTTC,TRBV5-1,.,.,TRBJ2-1,14
CASSAEGAGANVLTF,TGTGCCAGCAGTGCGGAGGGGGCTGGGGCCAACGTCCTGACTTTC,TRBV28,.,.,TRBJ2-6,15
CASSFGRVNEQFF,TGTGCCAGCAGTTTCGGCAGGGTAAATGAGCAGTTCTTC,TRBV27,.,.,TRBJ2-1,13
CASSLAPGGPYEQYF,TGTGCCAGCAGCTTAGCCCCGGGAGGGCCTTACGAGCAGTACTTC,TRBV7-2,once,TRBD2,TRBJ2-7,15
CASSLGQGTNEKLFF,TGTGCCAGCAGCTTAGGACAGGGGACTAATGAAAAACTGTTTTTT,TRBV7-9,.,TRBD1,TRBJ1-4,15
CASSLDRELFF,TGTGCCAGCAGCTTAGACCGGGAGCTGTTTTTT,TRBV7-2,.,.,TRBJ2-2,11
CASSVEGAGANVLTF,TGTGCCAGCAGCGTAGAAGGGGCTGGGGCCAACGTCCTGACTTTC,TRBV9,once,.,TRBJ2-6,15
CASSGPGLAGARETQYF,TGCGCCAGCAGTGGACCGGGACTAGCGGGAGCCCGGGAGACCCAGTACTTC,TRBV10-1,.,TRBD2,TRBJ2-5,17
CASSLRDRAPYEQYF,TGTGCCAGTAGTCTAAGGGACAGGGCGCCTTACGAGCAGTACTTC,TRBV19,.,TRBD1,TRBJ2-7,15
CASSSTSGLSMEQYF,TGCGCCAGCAGCAGTACTAGCGGCTTGAGCATGGAGCAGTACTTC,TRBV5-1,.,TRBD2,TRBJ2-7,15
CASSAGQGTGELFF,TGTGCCAGCAGCGCGGGACAGGGAACCGGGGAGCTGTTTTTT,TRBV9,.,TRBD1,TRBJ2-2,14
CASSTRDSGRARDEQFF,TGTGCCAGCAGCACCCGGGATAGCGGGAGGGCTAGGGATGAGCAGTTCTTC,TRBV7-9,.,TRBD2,TRBJ2-1,17
CASSWTGDGKLFF,TGTGCCAGCAGTTGGACCGGGGACGGAAAACTGTTTTTT,TRBV6-6,.,.,TRBJ1-4,13
CASRETGSQETQYF,TGTGCCAGCAGGGAAACAGGGAGTCAAGAGACCCAGTACTTC,TRBV25-1,.,.,TRBJ2-5,14